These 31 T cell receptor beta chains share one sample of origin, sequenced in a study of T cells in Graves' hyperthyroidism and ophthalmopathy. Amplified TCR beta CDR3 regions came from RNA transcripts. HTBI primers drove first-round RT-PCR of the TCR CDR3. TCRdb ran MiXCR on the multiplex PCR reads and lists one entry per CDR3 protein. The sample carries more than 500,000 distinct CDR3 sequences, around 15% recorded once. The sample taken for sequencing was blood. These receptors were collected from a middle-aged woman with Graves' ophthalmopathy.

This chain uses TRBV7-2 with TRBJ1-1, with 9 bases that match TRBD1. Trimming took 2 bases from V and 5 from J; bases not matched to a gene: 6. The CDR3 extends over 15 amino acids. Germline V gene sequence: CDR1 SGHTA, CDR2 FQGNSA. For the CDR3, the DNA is TGTGCCAGCAGCTTACAGGGACAGGGTCGAACTGAAGCTTTCTTT. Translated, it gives CASSLQGQGRTEAFF.

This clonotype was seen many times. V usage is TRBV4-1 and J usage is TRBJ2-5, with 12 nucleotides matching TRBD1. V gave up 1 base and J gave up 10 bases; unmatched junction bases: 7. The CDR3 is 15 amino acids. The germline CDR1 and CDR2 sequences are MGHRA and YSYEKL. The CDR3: CASSQAKGDRGLQYF. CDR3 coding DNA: TGCGCCAGCAGCCAAGCGAAGGGGGACAGGGGGCTCCAGTACTTC.

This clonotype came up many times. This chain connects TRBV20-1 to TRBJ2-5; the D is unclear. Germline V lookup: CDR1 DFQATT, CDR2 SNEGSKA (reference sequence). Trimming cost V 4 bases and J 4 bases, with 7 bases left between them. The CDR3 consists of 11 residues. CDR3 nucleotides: TGCAGTGCTAAGGTCGGAGAGACCCAGTACTTC. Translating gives CSAKVGETQYF.

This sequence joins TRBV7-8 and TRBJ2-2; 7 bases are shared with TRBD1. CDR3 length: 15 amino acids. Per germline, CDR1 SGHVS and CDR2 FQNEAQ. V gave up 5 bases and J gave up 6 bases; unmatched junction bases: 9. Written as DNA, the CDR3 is TGTGCCAGCAGCCAGGTTGTAGGGGGCCCCGGGGAGCTGTTTTTT. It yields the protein CASSQVVGGPGELFF.

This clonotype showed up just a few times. The CDR3 region has the DNA TGTGCCAGCAGACTACAGGGTTACACTGAAGCTTTCTTT. It encodes CASRLQGYTEAFF. The chain links TRBV12-3 or TRBV12-4 to TRBJ1-1, with D tentatively TRBD1 (6 bases). Trimming pared 6 bases from V and 3 bases from J, leaving 11 bases between. The CDR3 is 13 residues long.

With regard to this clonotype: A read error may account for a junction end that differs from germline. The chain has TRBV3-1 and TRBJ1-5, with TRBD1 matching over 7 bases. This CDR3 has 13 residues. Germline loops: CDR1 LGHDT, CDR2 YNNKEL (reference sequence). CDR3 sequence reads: CASSQDQGGSQNF. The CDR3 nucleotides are TGTGCCAGCAGCCAAGATCAAGGGGGCTCCCAGAATTTT.

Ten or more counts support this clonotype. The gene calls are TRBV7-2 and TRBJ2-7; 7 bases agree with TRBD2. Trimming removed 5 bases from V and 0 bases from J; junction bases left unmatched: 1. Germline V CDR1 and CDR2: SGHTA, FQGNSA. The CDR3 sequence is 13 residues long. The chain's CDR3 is CASSRTSSYEQYF. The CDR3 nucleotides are TGTGCCAGCAGCCGGACTAGCTCCTACGAGCAGTACTTC. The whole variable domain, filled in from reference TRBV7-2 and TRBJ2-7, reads GAGVSQSPSNKVTEKGKDVELRCDPISGHTALYWYRQSLGQGLEFLIYFQGNSAPDKSGLPSDRFSAERTGGSVSTLTIQRTQQEDSAVYLCASSRTSSYEQYFGPGTRLTVT.

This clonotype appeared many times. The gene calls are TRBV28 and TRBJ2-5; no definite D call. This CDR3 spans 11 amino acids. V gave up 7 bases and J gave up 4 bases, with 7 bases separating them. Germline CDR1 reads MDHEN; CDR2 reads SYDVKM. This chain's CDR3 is CASMVGETQYF. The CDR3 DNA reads TGTGCCAGCATGGTGGGAGAGACCCAGTACTTC. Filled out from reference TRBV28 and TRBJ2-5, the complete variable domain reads DVKVTQSSRYLVKRTGEKVFLECVQDMDHENMFWYRQDPGLGLRLIYFSYDVKMKEKGDIPEGYSVSREKKERFSLILESASTNQTSMYLCASMVGETQYFGPGTRLLVL.

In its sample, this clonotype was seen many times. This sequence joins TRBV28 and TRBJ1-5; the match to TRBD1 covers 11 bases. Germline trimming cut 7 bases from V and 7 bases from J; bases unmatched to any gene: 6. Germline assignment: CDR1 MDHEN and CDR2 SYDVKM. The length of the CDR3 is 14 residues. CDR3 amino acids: CASKGGTGGQPQHF. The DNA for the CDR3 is TGTGCCAGCAAAGGAGGGACAGGGGGACAGCCCCAGCATTTT.

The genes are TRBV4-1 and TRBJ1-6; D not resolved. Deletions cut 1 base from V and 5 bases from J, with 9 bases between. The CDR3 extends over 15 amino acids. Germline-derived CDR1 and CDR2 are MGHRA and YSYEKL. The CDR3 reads CASSQVRLNNSPLHF. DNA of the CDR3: TGCGCCAGCAGCCAAGTACGCCTTAATAATTCACCCCTCCACTTT.

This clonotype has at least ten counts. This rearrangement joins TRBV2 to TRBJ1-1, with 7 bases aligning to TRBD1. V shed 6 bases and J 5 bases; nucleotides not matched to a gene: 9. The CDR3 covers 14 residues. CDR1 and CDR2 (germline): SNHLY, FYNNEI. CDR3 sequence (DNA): TGTGCCAGCAGCTACAGGGGCTGGGGGACTGAAGCTTTCTTT. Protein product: CASSYRGWGTEAFF.

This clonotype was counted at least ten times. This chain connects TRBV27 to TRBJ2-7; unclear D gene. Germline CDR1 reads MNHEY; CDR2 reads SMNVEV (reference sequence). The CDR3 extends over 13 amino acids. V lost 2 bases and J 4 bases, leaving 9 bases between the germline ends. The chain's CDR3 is CASSLRAPYEQYF. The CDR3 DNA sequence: TGTGCCAGCAGTTTAAGGGCACCATACGAGCAGTACTTC.

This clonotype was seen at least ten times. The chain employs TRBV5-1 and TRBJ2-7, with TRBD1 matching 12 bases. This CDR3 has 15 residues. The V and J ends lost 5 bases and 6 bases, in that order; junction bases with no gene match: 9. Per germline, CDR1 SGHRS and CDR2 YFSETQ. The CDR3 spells CASSSGTGGIREQYF. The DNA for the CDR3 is TGCGCCAGCAGTTCCGGGACAGGGGGCATCCGCGAGCAGTACTTC.

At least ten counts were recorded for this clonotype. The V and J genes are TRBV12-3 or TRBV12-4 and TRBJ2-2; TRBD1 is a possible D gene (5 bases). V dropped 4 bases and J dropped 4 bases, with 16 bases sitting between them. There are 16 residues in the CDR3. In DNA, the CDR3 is TGTGCCAGCAGTTCCTCAGGGATCCCGGGCACCGGGGAGCTGTTTTTT. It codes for CASSSSGIPGTGELFF.

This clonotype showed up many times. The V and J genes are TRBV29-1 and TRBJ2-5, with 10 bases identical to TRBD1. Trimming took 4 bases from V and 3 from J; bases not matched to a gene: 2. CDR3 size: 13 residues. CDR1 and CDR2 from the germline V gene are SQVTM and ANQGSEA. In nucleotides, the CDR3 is TGCAGCGTTGGAGGGACAGGGGAAGAGACCCAGTACTTC. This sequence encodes CSVGGTGEETQYF. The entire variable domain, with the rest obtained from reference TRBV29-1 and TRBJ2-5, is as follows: SAVISQKPSRDICQRGTSLTIQCQVDSQVTMMFWYRQQPGQSLTLIATANQGSEATYESGFVIDKFPISRPNLTFSTLTVSNMSPEDSSIYLCSVGGTGEETQYFGPGTRLLVL.

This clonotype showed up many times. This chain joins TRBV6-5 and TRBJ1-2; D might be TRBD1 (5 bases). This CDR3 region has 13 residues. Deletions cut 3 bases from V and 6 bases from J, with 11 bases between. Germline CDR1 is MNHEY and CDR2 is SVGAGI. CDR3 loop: CASSYWGSDGYTF. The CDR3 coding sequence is TGTGCCAGCAGTTATTGGGGGAGCGATGGCTACACCTTC.

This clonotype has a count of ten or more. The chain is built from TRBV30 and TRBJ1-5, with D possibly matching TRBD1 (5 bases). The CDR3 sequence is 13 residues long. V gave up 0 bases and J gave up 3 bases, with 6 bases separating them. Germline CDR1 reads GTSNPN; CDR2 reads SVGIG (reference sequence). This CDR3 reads CAWSVGTNQPQHF. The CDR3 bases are TGTGCCTGGAGTGTAGGGACCAATCAGCCCCAGCATTTT.

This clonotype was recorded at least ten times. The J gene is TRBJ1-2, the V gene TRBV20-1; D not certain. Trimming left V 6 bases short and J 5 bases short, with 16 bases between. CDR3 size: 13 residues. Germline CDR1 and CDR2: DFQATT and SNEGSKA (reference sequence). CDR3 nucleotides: TGCAGTGCAGACACCGACCGGGTTTATGGCTACACCTTC. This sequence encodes CSADTDRVYGYTF.

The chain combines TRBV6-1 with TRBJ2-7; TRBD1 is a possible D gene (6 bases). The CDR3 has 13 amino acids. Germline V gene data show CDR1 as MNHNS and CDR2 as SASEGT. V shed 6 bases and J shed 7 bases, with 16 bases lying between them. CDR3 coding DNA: TGTGCCAGCAGGGGGGCGTCGGTGTGGGAGCAGTACTTC. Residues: CASRGASVWEQYF.

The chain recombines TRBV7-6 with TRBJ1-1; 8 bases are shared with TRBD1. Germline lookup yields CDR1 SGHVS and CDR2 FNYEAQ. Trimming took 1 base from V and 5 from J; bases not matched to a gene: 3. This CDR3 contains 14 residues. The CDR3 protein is CASSLGDRMTEAFF. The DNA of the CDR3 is TGTGCCAGCAGCTTAGGGGACAGGATGACTGAAGCTTTCTTT.

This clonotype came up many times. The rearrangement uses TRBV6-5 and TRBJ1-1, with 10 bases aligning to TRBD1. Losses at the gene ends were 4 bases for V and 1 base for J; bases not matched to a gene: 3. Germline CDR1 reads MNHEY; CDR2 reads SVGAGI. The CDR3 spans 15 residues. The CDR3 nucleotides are TGTGCCAGCAGTTCCCGGACAGGGGGGAACACTGAAGCTTTCTTT. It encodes CASSSRTGGNTEAFF.

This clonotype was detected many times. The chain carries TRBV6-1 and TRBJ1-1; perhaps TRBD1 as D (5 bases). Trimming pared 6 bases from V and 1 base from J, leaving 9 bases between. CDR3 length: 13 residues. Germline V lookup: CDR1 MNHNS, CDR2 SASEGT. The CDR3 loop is CASSRASNTEAFF. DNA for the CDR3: TGTGCCAGCAGCAGGGCATCGAACACTGAAGCTTTCTTT.

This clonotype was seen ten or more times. The CDR3 spells CASSPLGSYEQYF. CDR3 DNA sequence: TGTGCCAGCAGCCCTCTCGGCAGCTACGAGCAGTACTTC. The V call is TRBV7-9, the J call TRBJ2-7; no reliable D call. The V gene's germline CDR1 is SEHNR and CDR2 FQNEAQ (reference sequence). Trimming removed 5 bases at V and 3 bases at J, with 11 bases between. The CDR3 contains 13 residues.

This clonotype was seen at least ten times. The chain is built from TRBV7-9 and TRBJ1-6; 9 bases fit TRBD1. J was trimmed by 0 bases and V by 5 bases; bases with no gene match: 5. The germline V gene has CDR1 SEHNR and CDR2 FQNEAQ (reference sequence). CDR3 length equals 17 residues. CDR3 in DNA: TGTGCCAGCAGCATGGGGACAGGGAGCTCCTATAATTCACCCCTCCACTTT. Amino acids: CASSMGTGSSYNSPLHF.

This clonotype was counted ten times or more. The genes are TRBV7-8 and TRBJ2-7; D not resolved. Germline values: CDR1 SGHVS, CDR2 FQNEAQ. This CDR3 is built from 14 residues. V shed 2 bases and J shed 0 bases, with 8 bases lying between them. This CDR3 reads CASSLPGFSYEQYF. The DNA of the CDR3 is TGTGCCAGCAGCTTACCCGGGTTCTCCTACGAGCAGTACTTC.

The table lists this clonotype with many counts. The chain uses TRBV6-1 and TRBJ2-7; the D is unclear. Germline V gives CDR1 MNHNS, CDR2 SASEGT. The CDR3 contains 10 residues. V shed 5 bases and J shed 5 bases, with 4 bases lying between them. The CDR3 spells CASSSNEQYF. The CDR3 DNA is TGTGCCAGCAGTTCGAACGAGCAGTACTTC.

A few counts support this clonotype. CDR3 DNA: TGTGCCAGCAGTTACATCGAGAACACCGGGGAGCTGTTTTTT. This sequence encodes CASSYIENTGELFF. This chain uses TRBV6-5 with TRBJ2-2; D ambiguous. The germline gives CDR1 MNHEY, CDR2 SVGAGI. Deletions cut 2 bases from V and 1 base from J, with 5 bases between. The CDR3 extends over 14 amino acids.

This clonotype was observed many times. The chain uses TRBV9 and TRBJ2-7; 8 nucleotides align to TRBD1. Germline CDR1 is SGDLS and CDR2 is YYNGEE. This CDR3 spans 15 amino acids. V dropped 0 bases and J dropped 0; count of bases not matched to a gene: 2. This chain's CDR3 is CASSVGGTGSYEQYF. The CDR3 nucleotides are TGTGCCAGCAGCGTAGGGGGGACAGGCTCCTACGAGCAGTACTTC.

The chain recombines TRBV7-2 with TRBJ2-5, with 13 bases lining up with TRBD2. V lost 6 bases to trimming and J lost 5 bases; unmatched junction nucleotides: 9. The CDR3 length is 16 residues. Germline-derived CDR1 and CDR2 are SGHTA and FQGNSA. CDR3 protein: CASSIIVLAGGETQYF. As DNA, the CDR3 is TGTGCCAGCAGTATTATAGTACTAGCGGGAGGGGAGACCCAGTACTTC.

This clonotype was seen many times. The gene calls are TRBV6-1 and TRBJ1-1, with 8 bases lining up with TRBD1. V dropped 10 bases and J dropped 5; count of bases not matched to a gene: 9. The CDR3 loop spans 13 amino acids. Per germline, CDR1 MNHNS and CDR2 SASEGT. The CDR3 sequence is CATSTGEKTEAFF. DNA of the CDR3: TGTGCCACCTCGACAGGGGAAAAAACTGAAGCTTTCTTT.

Here the CDR3 reads CASTQMTSGDTGELFF. CDR3 bases: TGCGCCAGCACCCAAATGACTAGCGGGGACACCGGGGAGCTGTTTTTT. V and J are TRBV5-1 and TRBJ2-2; 11 nucleotides line up with TRBD2. There are 16 residues in the CDR3. CDR1 is SGHRS and CDR2 is YFSETQ in the germline V gene. V dropped 6 bases and J dropped 3; count of bases not matched to a gene: 7.